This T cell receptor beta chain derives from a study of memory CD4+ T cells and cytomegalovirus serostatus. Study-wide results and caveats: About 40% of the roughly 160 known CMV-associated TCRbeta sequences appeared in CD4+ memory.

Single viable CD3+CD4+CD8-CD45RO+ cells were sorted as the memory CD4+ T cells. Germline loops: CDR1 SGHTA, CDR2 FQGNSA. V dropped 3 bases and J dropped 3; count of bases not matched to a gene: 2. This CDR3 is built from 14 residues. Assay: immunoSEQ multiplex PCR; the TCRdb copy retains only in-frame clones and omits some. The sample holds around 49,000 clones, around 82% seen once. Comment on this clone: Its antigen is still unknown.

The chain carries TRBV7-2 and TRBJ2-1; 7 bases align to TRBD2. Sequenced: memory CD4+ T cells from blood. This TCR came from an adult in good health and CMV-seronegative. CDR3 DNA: TGTGCCAGCAGCTTGAGGGAGGGCTACAATGAGCAGTTCTTC. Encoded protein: CASSLREGYNEQFF.